This T cell receptor beta chain was captured in a study of CD8 T cells in ankylosing spondylitis. Remarks on this clonotype: Its specificity is unknown.

Study-wide findings and caveats: Apparently characteristic of ankylosing spondylitis blood was a TCR beta motif (about 8 highly homologous variants).

The TCR beta libraries were generated through quantitative 5'-RACE incorporating molecular barcodes. MiXCR, applied by TCRdb to the 5' RACE reads, yields one record per CDR3 protein. Among about 150,000 distinct CDR3 sequences listed, under 35% were seen once. The sequenced sample was synovial fluid, either unsorted or a sorted T cell fraction (not recorded which). The sequence came from a male donor with ankylosing spondylitis.

The CDR3 nucleotides read TGTGCCAGCAGTGAAATTGACAGGGGATTTGGGTGTAGTCAGCCCCAGCATTTT. Its protein is CASSEIDRGFGCSQPQHF. The chain is built from TRBV6-1 and TRBJ1-5, with 8 nucleotides matching TRBD1. Germline V gene lookup returns CDR1 MNHNS and CDR2 SASEGT. V was pared by 2 bases and J by 6 bases, with 15 bases of the junction left unmatched. This CDR3 has 18 residues.